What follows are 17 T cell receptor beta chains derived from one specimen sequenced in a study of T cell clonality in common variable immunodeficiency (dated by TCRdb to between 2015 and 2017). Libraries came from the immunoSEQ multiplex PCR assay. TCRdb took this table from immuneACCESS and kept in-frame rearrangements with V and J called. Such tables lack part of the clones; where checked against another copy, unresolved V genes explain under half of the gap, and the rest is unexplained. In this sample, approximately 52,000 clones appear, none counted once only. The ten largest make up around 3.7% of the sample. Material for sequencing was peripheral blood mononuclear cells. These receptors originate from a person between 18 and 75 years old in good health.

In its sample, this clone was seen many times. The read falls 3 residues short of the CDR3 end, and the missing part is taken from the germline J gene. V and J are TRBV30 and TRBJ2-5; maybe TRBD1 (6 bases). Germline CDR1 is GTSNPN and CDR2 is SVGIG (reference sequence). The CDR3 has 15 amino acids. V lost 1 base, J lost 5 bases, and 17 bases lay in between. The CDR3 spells CAWSALDSSSETQYF. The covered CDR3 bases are TGTGCCTGGAGTGCCCTGGACAGCTCCAGCGAGACC. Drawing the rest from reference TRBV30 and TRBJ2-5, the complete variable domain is SQTIHQWPATLVQPVGSPLSLECTVEGTSNPNLYWYRQAAGRGLQLLFYSVGIGQISSEVPQNLSASRPQDRQFILSSKKLLLSDSGFYLCAWSALDSSSETQYFGPGTRLLVL.

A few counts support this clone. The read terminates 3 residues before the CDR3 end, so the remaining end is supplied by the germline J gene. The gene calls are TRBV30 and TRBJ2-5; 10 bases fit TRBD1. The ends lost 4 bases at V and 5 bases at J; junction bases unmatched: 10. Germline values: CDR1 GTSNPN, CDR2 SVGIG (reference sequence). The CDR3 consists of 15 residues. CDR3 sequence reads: CAWTRDRGLWETQYF. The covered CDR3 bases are TGTGCCTGGACCCGAGACAGGGGGCTCTGGGAGACC.

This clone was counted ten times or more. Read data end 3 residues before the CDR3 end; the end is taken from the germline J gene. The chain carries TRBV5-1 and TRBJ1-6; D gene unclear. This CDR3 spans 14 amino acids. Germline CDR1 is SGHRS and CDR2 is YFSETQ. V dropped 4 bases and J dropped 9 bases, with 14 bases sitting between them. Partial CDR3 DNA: TGCGCCAGCAGCCTCGCGGGAATGGGTTCACCC. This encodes CASSLAGMGSP. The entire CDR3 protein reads CASSLAGMGSPLHF.

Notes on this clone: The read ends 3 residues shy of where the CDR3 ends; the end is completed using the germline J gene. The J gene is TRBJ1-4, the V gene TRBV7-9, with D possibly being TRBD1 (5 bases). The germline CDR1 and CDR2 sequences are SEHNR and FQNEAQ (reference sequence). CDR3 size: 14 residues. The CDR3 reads CASSLAVPGSPLFF. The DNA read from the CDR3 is TGTGCCAGCAGCTTGGCAGTCCCAGGGTCACCA.

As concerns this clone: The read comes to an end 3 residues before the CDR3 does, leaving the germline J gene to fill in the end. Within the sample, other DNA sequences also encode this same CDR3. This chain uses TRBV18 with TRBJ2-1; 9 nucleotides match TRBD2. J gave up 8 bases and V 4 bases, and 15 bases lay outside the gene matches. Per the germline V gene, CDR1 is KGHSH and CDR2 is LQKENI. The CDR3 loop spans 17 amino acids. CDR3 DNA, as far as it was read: TGTGCCAGCTCACGAGTAGTAGCGGGAGACGGGACCGATGAG. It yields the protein CASSRVVAGDGTDE. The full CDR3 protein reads CASSRVVAGDGTDEQFF.

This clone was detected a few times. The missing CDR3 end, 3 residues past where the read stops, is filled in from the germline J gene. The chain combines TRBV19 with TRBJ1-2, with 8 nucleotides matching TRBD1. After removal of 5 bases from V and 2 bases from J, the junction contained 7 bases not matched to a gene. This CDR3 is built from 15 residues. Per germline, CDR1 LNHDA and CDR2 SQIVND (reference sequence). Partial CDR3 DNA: TGTGCCAGTAGTGTCGGGACAGGTCGGAACTATGGC. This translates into CASSVGTGRNYG. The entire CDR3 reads CASSVGTGRNYGYTF.

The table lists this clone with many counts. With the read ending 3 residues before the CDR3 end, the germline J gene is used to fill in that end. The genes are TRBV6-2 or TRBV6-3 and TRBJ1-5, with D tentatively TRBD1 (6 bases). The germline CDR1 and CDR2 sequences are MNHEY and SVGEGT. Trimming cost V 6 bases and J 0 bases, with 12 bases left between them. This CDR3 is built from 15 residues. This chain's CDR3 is CASSPDRYSNQPQHF. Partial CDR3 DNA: TGTGCCAGCAGCCCGGACAGATATAGCAATCAGCCC.

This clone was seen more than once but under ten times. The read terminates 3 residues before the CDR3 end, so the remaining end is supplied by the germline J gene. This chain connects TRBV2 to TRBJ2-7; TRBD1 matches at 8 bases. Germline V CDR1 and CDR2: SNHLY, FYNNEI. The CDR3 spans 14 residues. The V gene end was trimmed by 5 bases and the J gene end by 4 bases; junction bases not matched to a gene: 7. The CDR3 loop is CASSFEDRAYEQYF. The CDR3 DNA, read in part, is TGTGCCAGCAGTTTTGAGGACAGGGCTTACGAG. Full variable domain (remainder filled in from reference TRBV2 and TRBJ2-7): EPEVTQTPSHQVTQMGQEVILRCVPISNHLYFYWYRQILGQKVEFLVSFYNNEISEKSEIFDDQFSVERPDGSNFTLKIRSTKLEDSAMYFCASSFEDRAYEQYFGPGTRLTVT.

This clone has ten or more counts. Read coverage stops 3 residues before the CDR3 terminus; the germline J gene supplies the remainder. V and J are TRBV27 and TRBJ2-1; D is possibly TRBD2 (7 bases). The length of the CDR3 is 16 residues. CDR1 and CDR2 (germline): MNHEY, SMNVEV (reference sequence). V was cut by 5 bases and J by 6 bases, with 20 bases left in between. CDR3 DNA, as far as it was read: TGTGCCAGCAGTCAGGCGGGAGTGAGGGGGAGCAATGAG. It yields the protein CASSQAGVRGSNE. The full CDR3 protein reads CASSQAGVRGSNEQFF.

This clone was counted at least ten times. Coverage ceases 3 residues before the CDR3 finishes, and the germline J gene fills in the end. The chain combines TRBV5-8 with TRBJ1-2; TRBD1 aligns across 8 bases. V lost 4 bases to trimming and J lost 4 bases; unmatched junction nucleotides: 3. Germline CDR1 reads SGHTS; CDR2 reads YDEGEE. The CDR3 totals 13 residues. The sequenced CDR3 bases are TGTGCCAGCAGCCCAGGACAGGGCTATGGC. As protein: CASSPGQGYG. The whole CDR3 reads CASSPGQGYGYTF.

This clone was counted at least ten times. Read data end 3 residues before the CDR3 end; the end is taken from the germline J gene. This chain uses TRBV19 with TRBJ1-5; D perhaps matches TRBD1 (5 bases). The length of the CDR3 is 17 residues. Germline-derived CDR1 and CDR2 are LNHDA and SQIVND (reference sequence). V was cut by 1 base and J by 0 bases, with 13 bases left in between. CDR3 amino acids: CASSIGAGSYSNQPQHF. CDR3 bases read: TGTGCCAGTAGTATAGGAGCAGGGAGCTATAGCAATCAGCCC.

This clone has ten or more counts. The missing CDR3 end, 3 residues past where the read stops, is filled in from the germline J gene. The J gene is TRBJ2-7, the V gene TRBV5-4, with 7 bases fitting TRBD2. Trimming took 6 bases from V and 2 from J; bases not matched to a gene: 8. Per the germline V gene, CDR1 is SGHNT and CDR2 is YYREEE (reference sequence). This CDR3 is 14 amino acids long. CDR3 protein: CASNKPSGAYEQYF. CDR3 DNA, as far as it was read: TGTGCCAGCAACAAACCTAGCGGAGCCTACGAG.

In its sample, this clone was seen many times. CDR3 bases read: TGTGCCAGCAGCCTATACCGCACAGATACG. Amino acid sequence: CASSLYRTDT. The full CDR3 is CASSLYRTDTQYF. The chain joins TRBV5-4 to TRBJ2-3, with unresolved D. The read stops 3 residues short of the end of the CDR3; the missing end is completed from the germline J gene. Germline V gives CDR1 SGHNT, CDR2 YYREEE (reference sequence). V was cut by 4 bases and J by 1 base, with 7 bases left in between. The CDR3 covers 13 residues.

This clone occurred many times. The CDR3 DNA, read in part, is TGTGCCAGCGCACAAAGGCAGGGTGGGAGAGATACG. Its protein is CASAQRQGGRDT. The whole CDR3 sequence reads CASAQRQGGRDTQYF. The chain links TRBV7-3 to TRBJ2-3; D is tentatively TRBD1 or TRBD2 (5 bases each). The CDR3 goes on 3 residues after the read ends, and that part is filled in from the germline J gene. V lost 8 bases and J lost 5, with 20 bases in between. Germline lookup yields CDR1 SGHTA and CDR2 FQGTGA. The CDR3 extends over 15 amino acids.

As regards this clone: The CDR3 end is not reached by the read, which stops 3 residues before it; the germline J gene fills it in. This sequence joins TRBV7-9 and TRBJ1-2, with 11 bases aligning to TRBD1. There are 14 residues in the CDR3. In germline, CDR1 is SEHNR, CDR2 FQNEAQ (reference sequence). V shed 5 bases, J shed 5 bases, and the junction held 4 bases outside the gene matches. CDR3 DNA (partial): TGTGCCAGCAGCCTTGGGACAGGGGGTTATGGC. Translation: CASSLGTGGYG. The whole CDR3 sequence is CASSLGTGGYGYTF.

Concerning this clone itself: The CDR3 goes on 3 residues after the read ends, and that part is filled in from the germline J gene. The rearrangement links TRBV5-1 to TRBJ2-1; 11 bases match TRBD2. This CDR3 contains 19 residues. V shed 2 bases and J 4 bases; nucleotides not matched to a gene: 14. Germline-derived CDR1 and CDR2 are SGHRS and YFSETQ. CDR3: CASSFVFSGRAFSYNEQFF. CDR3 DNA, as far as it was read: TGCGCCAGCAGCTTCGTCTTTAGCGGGAGGGCCTTTTCGTACAATGAG.

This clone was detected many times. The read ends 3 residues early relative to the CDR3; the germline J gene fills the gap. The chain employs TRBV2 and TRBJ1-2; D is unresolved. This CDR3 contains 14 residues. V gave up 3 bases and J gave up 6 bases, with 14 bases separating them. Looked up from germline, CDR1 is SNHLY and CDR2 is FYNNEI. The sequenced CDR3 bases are TGTGCCAGCAGTGATGCTACGCCTACAGATGGC. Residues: CASSDATPTDG. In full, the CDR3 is CASSDATPTDGYTF. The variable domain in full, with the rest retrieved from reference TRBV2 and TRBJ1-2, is EPEVTQTPSHQVTQMGQEVILRCVPISNHLYFYWYRQILGQKVEFLVSFYNNEISEKSEIFDDQFSVERPDGSNFTLKIRSTKLEDSAMYFCASSDATPTDGYTFGSGTRLTVV.